The rows below give T cell receptor beta chains drawn from one sample of a study of blood T cell repertoires in COVID-19. The assay was immunoSEQ multiplex PCR, and TCRdb's table has in-frame clones only and misses some. The sample has about 330,000 clones, approximately 87% seen once. The source material was peripheral blood. The receptor source for this set is a woman between 45 and 65 years old with active or convalescent COVID-19. CDR3s leave out the opening cysteine and the closing phenylalanine or tryptophan. Not every row has a clone size; where given, it reads once, few, many or a size class.

clone_size | cdr3_length | v_call | cdr3_aa
- | 15 | TRBV4-3 | ASSQNDLDSEHYGYT
few | 15 | TRBV7-2 | ASSARDRVAGANVLT
- | 10 | TRBV11-3 | ASSLNTDTQY
- | 13 | TRBV7-2 | ASSPPGGANQPQH
- | 14 | TRBV7-2 | ASSIRGQGGQETQY
- | 12 | TRBV11-2 | ASSFTGGNTEAF
- | 12 | TRBV7-2 | ASSLLAYQETQY
- | 16 | TRBV6-2/TRBV6-3 | ASSSGTSGRITYNEQF
- | 13 | TRBV27 | ASSLLAGGPSEQF
- | 13 | TRBV6-5 | ASSRQKRRDSEQF
- | 15 | TRBV18 | ASSPGRRAEPYNEQF
- | 11 | TRBV7-9 | ASSFDRSGGYT
- | 16 | TRBV5-5 | ASSWGDRGFGRDTEAF
- | 10 | TRBV10-2 | ASSERRETQY
- | 10 | TRBV18 | ASSQTTYEQY
- | 12 | TRBV7-9 | ASSPLGRGSEAF
many | 11 | TRBV14 | ASSQNNGDTIY
- | 13 | TRBV5-6 | ASSLGGGYFYEQY
- | 12 | TRBV6-6 | ASSSGGTNEKLF
- | 11 | TRBV18 | ASSSVLTDTQY
- | 12 | TRBV7-2 | ASSPQPGVPEAF
- | 11 | TRBV2 | ANAQGLENEQY
- | 12 | TRBV3-1/TRBV3-2 | ASSRPGTGEGYT
few | 12 | TRBV20-1 | SASPAEMNTEAF
- | 15 | TRBV2 | ASSVALAGGGTDTQY
- | 12 | TRBV14 | ASSQDGTVYGYT
- | 14 | TRBV19 | ASSTATTGGLNIQY
- | 14 | TRBV27 | ASSDIRGGTYNEQF
- | 17 | TRBV2 | ATLGGQGLTWPNTDTQY
once | 12 | TRBV28 | ASKQGGSSETQY
- | 12 | TRBV30 | AWSVTGLEETQY
once | 9 | TRBV6-5 | ASSSGVEQF
- | 14 | TRBV6-2/TRBV6-3 | ASSFPSGQNKGEQF
- | 12 | TRBV10-1 | ASSEGPRSNEQF
- | 11 | TRBV7-9 | ASSKTANTEAF
- | 13 | TRBV6-5 | ASSPPGLAVHEQF
- | 11 | TRBV7-3 | ASSLNLYNEQF
- | 12 | TRBV18 | ASSPPSRTYEQY
- | 12 | TRBV3-1/TRBV3-2 | ASKGGDWNTEAF
- | 13 | TRBV6-5 | ASSPGTSGKKTQY
- | 13 | TRBV6-2/TRBV6-3 | ASSYRRDLNYEQY
- | 13 | TRBV18 | ASSPYPGSNQPQH
- | 12 | TRBV24-1 | ATSDSTVSYEQY
- | 17 | TRBV4-1 | ASSQGEAGLNDPYNEQF